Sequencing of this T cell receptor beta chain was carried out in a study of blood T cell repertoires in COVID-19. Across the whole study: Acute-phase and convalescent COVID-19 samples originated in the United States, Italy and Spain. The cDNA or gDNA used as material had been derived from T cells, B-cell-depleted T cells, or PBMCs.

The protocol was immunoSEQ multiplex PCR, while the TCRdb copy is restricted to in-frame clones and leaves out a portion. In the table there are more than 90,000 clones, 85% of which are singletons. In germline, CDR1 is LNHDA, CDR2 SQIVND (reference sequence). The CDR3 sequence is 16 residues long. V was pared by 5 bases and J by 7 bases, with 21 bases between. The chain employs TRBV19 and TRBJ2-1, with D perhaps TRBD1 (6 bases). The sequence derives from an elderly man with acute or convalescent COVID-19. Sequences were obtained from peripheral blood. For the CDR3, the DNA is TGTGCCAGTAGTGGAACTCTAAAAACAGGGCAGAATGAGCAGTTCTTC. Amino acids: CASSGTLKTGQNEQFF.